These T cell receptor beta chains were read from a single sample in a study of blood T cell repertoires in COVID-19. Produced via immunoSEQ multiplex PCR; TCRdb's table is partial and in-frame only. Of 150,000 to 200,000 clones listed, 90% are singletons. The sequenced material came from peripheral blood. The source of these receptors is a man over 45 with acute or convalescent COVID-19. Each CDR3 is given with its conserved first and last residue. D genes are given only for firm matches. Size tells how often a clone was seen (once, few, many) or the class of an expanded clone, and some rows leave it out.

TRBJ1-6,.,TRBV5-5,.,CASSSNGPGNSPLHF,TGTGCCAGCAGCTCTAATGGACCAGGGAATTCACCCCTCCACTTT
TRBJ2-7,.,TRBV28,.,CASSLWDTTPYEQYF,TGTGCCAGCAGTTTATGGGACACTACGCCCTACGAGCAGTACTTC
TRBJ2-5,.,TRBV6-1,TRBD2,CASSEVRLAETNQYF,TGTGCCAGCAGTGAAGTGAGACTAGCGGAGACCAACCAGTACTTC
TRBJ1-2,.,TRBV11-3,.,CASSLDQRTGLGYTF,TGTGCCAGCAGCTTAGACCAAAGAACAGGGTTGGGCTACACCTTC
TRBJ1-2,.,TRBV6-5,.,CASSPNLGADYGYTF,TGTGCCAGCAGTCCCAATTTGGGGGCGGATTATGGCTACACCTTC
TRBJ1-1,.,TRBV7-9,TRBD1,CASSLQGGTEAFF,TGTGCCAGCAGCTTACAGGGGGGCACTGAAGCTTTCTTT
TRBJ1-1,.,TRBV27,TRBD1,CASSPGGRVITEAFF,TGTGCCAGCAGTCCAGGGGGCAGGGTAATCACTGAAGCTTTCTTT
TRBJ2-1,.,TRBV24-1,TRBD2,CATPGRRLAGGPSACNEQFF,TGTGCCACCCCCGGTAGGAGGCTAGCGGGAGGGCCGAGTGCGTGCAATGAGCAGTTCTTC
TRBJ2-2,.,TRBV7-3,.,CASTDPGENTGELFF,TGTGCCAGCACCGACCCGGGGGAGAACACCGGGGAGCTGTTTTTT
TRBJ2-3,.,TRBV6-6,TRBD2,CASSFRTSGTDTQYF,TGTGCCAGCAGTTTCCGGACTAGCGGCACAGATACGCAGTATTTT
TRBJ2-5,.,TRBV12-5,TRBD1,CASGPGTGSETQYF,TGTGCTAGTGGTCCCGGGACAGGGTCAGAGACCCAGTACTTC
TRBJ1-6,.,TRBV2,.,CASSEAVNSPLHF,TGTGCCAGCAGTGAGGCAGTCAATTCACCCCTCCACTTT
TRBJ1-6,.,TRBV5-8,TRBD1,CASSKRTGGGGSPLHF,TGTGCCAGCAGTAAACGGACAGGGGGCGGGGGTTCACCCCTCCACTTT
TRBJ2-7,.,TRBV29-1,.,CSVESTAESYEQYF,TGCAGCGTTGAAAGTACGGCGGAGAGCTACGAGCAGTACTTC
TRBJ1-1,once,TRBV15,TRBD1,CATSRDWTGYTEAFF,TGTGCCACCAGCAGAGATTGGACAGGGTACACTGAAGCTTTCTTT
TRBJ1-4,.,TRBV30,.,CAWSFWRNEKLFF,TGTGCCTGGAGTTTCTGGCGGAATGAAAAACTGTTTTTT
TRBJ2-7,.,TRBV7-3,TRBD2,CASSAASGYEQYF,TGTGCCAGCAGCGCCGCTAGCGGCTACGAGCAGTACTTC